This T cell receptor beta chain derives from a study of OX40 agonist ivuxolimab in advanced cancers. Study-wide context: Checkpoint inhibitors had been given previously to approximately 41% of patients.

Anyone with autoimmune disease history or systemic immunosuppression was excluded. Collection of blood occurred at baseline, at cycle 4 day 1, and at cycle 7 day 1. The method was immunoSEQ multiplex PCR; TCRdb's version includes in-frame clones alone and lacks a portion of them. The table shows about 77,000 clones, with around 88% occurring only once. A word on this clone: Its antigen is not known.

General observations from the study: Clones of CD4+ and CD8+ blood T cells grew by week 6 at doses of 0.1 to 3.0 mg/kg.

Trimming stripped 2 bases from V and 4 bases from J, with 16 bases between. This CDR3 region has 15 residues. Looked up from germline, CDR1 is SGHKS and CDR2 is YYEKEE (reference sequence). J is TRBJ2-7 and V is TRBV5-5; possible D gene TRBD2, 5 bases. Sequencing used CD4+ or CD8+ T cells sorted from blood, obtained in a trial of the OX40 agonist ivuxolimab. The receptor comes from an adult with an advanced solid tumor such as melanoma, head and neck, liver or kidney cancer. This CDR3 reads CASSFQAATDYEQYF. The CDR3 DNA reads TGTGCCAGCAGCTTCCAAGCGGCCACCGATTACGAGCAGTACTTC.